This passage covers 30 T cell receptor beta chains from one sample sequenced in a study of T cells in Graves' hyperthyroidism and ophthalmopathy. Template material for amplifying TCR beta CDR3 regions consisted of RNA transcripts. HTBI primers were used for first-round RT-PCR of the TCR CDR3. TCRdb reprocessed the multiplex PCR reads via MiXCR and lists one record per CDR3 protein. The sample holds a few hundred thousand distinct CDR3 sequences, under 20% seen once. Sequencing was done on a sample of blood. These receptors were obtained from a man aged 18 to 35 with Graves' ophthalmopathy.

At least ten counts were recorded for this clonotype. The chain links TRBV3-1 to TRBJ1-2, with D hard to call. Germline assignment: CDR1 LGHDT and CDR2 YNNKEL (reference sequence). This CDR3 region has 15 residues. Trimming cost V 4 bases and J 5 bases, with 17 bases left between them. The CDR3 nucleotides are TGTGCCAGCAGCCTCGGGGTGGCCGGGAGGTATGGCTACACCTTC. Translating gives CASSLGVAGRYGYTF.

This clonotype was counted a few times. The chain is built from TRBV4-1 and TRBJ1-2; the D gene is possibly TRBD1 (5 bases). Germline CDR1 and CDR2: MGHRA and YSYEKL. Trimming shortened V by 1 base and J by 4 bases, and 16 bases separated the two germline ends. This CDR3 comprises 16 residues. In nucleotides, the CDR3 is TGCGCCAGCAGCCAAGTAAGGGGCCTAAGCCCCTATGGCTACACCTTC. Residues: CASSQVRGLSPYGYTF.

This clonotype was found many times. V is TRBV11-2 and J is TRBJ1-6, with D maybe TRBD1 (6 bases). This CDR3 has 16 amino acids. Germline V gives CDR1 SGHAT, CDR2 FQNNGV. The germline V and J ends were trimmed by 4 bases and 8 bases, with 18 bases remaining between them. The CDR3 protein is CASSSVRGSKDSPLHF. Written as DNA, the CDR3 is TGTGCCAGCAGCTCGGTGAGGGGGAGTAAGGATTCACCCCTCCACTTT.

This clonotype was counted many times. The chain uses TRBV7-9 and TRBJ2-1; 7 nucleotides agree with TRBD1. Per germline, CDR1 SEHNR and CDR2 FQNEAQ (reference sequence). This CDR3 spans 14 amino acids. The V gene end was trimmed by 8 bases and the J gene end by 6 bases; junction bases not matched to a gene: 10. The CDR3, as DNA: TGTGCCAGCCGCCCCCTGTGGGACAGCAATGAGCAGTTCTTC. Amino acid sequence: CASRPLWDSNEQFF.

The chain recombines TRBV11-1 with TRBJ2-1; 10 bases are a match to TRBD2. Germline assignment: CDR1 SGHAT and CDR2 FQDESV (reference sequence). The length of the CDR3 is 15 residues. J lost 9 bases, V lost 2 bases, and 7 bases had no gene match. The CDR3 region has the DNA TGTGCCAGCAGCTTACCTAGCGGGGGTTTCAGTGAGCAGTTCTTC. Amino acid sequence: CASSLPSGGFSEQFF.

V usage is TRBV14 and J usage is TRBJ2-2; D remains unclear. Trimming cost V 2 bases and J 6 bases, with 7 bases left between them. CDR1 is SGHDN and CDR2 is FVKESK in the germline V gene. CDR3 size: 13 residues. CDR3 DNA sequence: TGTGCCAGCAGCCAATGGCAAGCCGGGGAGCTGTTTTTT. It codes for CASSQWQAGELFF.

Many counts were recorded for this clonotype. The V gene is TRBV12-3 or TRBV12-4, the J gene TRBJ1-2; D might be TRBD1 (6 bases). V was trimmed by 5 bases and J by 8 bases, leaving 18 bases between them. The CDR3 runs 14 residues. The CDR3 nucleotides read TGTGCCAGCAGTCCTGTGCCGGGGGCGCAGGGCTACACCTTC. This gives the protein CASSPVPGAQGYTF.

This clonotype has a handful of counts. CDR3 bases: TGTGCCAGCAGTCCAAGGACAGGGCTAGCCAAAAACATTCAGTACTTC. Its protein product is CASSPRTGLAKNIQYF. The V call is TRBV6-1, the J call TRBJ2-4, with 8 bases lining up with TRBD1. Trimming cost V 5 bases and J 0 bases; bases outside gene matches: 6. Germline V CDR1 and CDR2: MNHNS, SASEGT. The CDR3 extends over 16 amino acids.

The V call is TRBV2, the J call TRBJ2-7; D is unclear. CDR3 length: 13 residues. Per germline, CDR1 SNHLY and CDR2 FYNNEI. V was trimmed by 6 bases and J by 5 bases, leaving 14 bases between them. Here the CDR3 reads CASRWAGAHEQYF. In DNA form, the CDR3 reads TGTGCCAGCAGGTGGGCTGGAGCTCACGAGCAGTACTTC.

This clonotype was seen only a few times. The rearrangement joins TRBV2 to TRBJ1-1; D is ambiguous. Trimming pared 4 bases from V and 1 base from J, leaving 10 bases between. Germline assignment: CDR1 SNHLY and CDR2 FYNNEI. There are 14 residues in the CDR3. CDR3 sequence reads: CASSGHPGNTEAFF. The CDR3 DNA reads TGTGCCAGCAGTGGTCACCCGGGGAACACTGAAGCTTTCTTT.

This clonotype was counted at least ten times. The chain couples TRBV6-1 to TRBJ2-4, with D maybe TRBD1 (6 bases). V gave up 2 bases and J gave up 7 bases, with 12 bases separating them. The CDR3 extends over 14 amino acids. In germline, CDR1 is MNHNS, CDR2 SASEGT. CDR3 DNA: TGTGCCAGCAGTGAAACGATTACAGGGAACATTCAGTACTTC. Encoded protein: CASSETITGNIQYF.

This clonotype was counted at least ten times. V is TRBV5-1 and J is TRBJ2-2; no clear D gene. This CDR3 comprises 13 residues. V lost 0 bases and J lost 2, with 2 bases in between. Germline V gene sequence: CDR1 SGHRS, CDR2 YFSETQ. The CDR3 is CASSLDNTGELFF. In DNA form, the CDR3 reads TGCGCCAGCAGCTTGGATAACACCGGGGAGCTGTTTTTT.

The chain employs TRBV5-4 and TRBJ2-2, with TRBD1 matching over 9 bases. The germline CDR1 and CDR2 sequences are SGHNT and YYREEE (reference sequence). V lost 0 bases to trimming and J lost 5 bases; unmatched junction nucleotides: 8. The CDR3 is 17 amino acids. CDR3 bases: TGTGCCAGCAGCTTGGCCGGGACAGGGCCCCTTACCGGGGAGCTGTTTTTT. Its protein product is CASSLAGTGPLTGELFF.

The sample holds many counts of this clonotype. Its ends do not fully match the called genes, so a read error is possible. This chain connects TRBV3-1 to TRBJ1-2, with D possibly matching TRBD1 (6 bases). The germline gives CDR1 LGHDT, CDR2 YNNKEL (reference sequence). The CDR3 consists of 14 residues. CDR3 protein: CANSQRGSVYGYTF. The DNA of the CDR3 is TGTGCCAACAGCCAAAGGGGGTCGGTCTATGGCTACACCTTC.

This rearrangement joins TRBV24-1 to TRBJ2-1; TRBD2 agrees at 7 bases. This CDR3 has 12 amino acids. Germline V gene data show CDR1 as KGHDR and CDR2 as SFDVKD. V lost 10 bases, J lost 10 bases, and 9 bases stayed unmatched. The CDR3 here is CATSLREGEQFF. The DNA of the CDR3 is TGTGCCACTTCCCTTAGGGAGGGAGAGCAGTTCTTC.

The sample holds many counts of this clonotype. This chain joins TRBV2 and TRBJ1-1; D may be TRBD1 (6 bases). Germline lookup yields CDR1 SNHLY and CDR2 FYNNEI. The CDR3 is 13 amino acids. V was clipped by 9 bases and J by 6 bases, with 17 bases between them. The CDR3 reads CARGGAGKPEAFF. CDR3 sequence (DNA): TGTGCCAGGGGGGGGGCAGGGAAGCCTGAAGCTTTCTTT. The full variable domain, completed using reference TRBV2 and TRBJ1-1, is EPEVTQTPSHQVTQMGQEVILRCVPISNHLYFYWYRQILGQKVEFLVSFYNNEISEKSEIFDDQFSVERPDGSNFTLKIRSTKLEDSAMYFCARGGAGKPEAFFGQGTRLTVV.

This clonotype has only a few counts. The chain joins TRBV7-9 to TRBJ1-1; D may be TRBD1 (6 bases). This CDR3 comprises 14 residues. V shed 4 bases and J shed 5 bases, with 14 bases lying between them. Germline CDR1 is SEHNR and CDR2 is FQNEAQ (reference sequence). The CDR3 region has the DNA TGTGCCAGCAGCTCCCTTAGGGGGAGGACTGAAGCTTTCTTT. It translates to CASSSLRGRTEAFF.

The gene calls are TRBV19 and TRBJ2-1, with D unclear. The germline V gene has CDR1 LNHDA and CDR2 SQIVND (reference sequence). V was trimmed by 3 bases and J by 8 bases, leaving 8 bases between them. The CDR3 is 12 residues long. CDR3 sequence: CASSIVGYEQFF. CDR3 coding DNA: TGTGCCAGTAGTATTGTGGGCTATGAGCAGTTCTTC.

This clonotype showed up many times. The CDR3 sequence: CASSLSGGYEQYF. CDR3 DNA: TGTGCCAGCAGCTTGAGTGGGGGCTACGAGCAGTACTTC. The V gene is TRBV5-6, the J gene TRBJ2-7; D may match TRBD1 or TRBD2 (5 bases each). From germline, CDR1 is SGHDT and CDR2 YYEEEE. V was cut by 1 base and J by 3 bases, with 8 bases left in between. This CDR3 is built from 13 residues. The whole variable domain, filled in from reference TRBV5-6 and TRBJ2-7, reads DAGVTQSPTHLIKTRGQQVTLRCSPKSGHDTVSWYQQALGQGPQFIFQYYEEEERQRGNFPDRFSGHQFPNYSSELNVNALLLGDSALYLCASSLSGGYEQYFGPGTRLTVT.

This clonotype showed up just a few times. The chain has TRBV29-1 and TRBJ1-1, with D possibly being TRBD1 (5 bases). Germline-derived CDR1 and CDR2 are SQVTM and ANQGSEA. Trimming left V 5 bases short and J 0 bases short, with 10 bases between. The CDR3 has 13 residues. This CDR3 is CSVLRELNTEAFF. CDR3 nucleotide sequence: TGCAGCGTTCTCAGGGAGTTGAACACTGAAGCTTTCTTT.

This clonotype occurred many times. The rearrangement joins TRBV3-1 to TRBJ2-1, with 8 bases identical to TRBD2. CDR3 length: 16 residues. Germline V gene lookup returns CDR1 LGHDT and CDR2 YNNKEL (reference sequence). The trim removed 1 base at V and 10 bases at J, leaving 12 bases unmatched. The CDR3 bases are TGTGCCAGCAGCCAAGGCCCCGGGCTAGCGGGTTGGGAGCAGTTCTTC. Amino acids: CASSQGPGLAGWEQFF.

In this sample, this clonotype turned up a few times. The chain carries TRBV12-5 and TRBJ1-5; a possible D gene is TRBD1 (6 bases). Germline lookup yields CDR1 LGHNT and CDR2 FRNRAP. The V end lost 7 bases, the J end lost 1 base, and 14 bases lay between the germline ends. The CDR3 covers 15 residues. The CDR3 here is CASVTLDRSNQPQHF. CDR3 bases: TGTGCTAGTGTCACCTTGGACAGAAGCAATCAGCCCCAGCATTTT. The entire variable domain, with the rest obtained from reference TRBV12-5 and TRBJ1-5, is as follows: DARVTQTPRHKVTEMGQEVTMRCQPILGHNTVFWYRQTMMQGLELLAYFRNRAPLDDSGMPKDRFSAEMPDATLATLKIQPSEPRDSAVYFCASVTLDRSNQPQHFGDGTRLSIL.

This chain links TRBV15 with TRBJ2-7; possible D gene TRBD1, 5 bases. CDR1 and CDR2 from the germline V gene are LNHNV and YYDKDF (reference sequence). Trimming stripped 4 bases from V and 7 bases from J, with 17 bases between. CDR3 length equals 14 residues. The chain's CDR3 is CATSTRVTGLEQYF. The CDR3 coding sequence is TGTGCCACCAGCACCAGGGTTACCGGGTTGGAGCAGTACTTC.

CDR3: CSGSGGPNEQYF. Here the CDR3 DNA reads TGCAGTGGTAGCGGGGGGCCCAACGAGCAGTACTTC. The rearrangement uses TRBV20-1 and TRBJ2-7; TRBD2 matches 10 bases. Trimming took 7 bases from V and 5 from J; bases not matched to a gene: 5. The CDR3 runs to 12 residues. The V gene's germline CDR1 is DFQATT and CDR2 SNEGSKA (reference sequence).

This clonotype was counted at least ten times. The CDR3 DNA follows: TGCAGTGCTGATCCCGGGACAGCTGTGGAGACCCAGTACTTC. It translates to CSADPGTAVETQYF. V gene TRBV20-1 combines with J gene TRBJ2-5; 7 nucleotides align to TRBD1. V dropped 5 bases and J dropped 5; count of bases not matched to a gene: 11. From germline, CDR1 is DFQATT and CDR2 SNEGSKA (reference sequence). CDR3 length: 14 amino acids.

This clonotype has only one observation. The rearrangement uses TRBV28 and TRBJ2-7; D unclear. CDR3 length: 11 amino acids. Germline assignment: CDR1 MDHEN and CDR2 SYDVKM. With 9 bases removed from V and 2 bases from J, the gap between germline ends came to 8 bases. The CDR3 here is CASRTPYEQYF. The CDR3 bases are TGTGCCAGTCGGACCCCCTACGAGCAGTACTTC. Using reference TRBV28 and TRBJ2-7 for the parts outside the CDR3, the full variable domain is DVKVTQSSRYLVKRTGEKVFLECVQDMDHENMFWYRQDPGLGLRLIYFSYDVKMKEKGDIPEGYSVSREKKERFSLILESASTNQTSMYLCASRTPYEQYFGPGTRLTVT.

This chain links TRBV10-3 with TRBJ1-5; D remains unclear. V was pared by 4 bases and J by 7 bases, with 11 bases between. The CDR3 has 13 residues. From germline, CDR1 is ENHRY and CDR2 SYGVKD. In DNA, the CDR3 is TGTGCCATCAGTGGCCTCCCTGAGCAGCCCCAGCATTTT. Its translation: CAISGLPEQPQHF.

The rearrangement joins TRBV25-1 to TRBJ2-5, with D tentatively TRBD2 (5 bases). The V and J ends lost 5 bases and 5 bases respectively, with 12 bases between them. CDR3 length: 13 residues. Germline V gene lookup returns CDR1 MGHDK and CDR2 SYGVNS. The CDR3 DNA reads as TGTGCCAGCAGTTGGAGGTCGGGGGAGACCCAGTACTTC. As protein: CASSWRSGETQYF.

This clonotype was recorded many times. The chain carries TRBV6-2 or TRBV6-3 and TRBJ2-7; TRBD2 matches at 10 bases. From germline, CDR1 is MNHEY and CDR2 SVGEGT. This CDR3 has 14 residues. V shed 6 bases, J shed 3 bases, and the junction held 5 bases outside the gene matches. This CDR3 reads CASRTSGWDYEQYF. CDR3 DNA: TGTGCCAGCAGGACTAGCGGGTGGGACTACGAGCAGTACTTC.

The CDR3 DNA reads as TGTGCCAGCAGCTCCTTAGAGAGCAATACGCAGTATTTT. Its protein product is CASSSLESNTQYF. The V and J genes are TRBV11-3 and TRBJ2-3; no definite D call. Deletions cut 4 bases from V and 7 bases from J, with 12 bases between. The CDR3 runs to 13 residues. Germline-derived CDR1 and CDR2 are SGHNT and YENEEA.